The following is a TCR beta chain sequence with its context. The sample originates from a study of PD-L1 blockade in urothelial cancer. Study-wide context: Blood analyses occurred 3 weeks (second dose) and 6 weeks post treatment start. Per blood sample, T cells had a median of about 130,000.

The time point was: peripheral blood 6 weeks after treatment start. Locally advanced or metastatic urothelial carcinoma was diagnosed in the patients. The CDR3 extends over 18 amino acids. Germline CDR1 is SEHNR and CDR2 is FQNEAQ (reference sequence). The V end was cut by 1 base, the J end by 1 base, with 17 bases between. The assay was immunoSEQ multiplex PCR, and TCRdb's table has in-frame clones only and misses some. The data contain about 40,000 clones, approximately 85% of them singletons. This chain links TRBV7-9 with TRBJ2-1, with a tentative D call TRBD2 (6 bases). The sequence was obtained from a man aged 70 or older with urothelial cancer. This specimen was PBMCs, taken around atezolizumab (anti-PD-L1) treatment. The DNA of the CDR3 is TGTGCCAGCAGCTTAGGGTGGCGGGGCGGTGAGTCCTACAATGAGCAGTTCTTC. It yields the protein CASSLGWRGGESYNEQFF.